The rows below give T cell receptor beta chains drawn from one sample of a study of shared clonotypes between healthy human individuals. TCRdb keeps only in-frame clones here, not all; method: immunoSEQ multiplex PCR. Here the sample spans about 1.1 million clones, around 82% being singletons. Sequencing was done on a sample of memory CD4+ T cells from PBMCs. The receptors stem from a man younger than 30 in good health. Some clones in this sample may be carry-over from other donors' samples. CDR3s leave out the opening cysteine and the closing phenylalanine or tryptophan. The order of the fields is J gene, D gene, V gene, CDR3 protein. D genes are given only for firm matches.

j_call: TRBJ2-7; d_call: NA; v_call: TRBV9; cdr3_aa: ASSVAPGQTYEQY
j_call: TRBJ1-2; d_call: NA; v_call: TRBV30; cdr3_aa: AWSAQGYGYT
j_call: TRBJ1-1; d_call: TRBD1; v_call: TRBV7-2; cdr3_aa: ASRLVGPRQGVQTEAF
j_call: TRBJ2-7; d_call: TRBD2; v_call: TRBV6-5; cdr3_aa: ASSYGGGWGWQY
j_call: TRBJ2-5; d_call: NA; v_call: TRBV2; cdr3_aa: ASSDDHHETQY
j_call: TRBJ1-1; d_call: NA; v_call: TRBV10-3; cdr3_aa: AITDRESNTEAF
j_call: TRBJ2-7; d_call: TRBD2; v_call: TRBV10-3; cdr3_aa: AISESVRGTYEQY
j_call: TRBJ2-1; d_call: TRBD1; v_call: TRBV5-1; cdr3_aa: ASSPPGTDYNEQF
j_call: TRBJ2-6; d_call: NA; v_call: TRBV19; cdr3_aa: ASSTTRGESVLT
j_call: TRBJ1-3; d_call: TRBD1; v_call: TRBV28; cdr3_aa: ASRGTVPPSGNTIY
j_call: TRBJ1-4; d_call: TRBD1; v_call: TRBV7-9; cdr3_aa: ASSLAGWDRENEKLF
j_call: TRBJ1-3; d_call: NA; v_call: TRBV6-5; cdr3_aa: ASSSRGFGNTIY
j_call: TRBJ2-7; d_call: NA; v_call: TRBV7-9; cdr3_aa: ASSSPRAGSYEQY
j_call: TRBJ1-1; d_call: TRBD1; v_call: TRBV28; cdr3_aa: ASKLDYRGTEAF
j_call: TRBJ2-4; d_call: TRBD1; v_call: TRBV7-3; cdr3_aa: ASSPTGSGTANTKNIQY
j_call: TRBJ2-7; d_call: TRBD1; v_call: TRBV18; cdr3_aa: ASSPIGQGANEQY
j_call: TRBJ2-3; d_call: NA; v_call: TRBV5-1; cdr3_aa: ASCTGFSTDTQY
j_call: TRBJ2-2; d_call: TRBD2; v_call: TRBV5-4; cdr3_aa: ASSPGLAVNTGELF
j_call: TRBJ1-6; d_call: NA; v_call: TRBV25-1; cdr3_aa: ASSEAGTSPLH
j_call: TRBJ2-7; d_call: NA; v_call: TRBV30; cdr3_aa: AWSVHGYEQY
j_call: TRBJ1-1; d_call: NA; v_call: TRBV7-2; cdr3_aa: ASSLQSNTEAF
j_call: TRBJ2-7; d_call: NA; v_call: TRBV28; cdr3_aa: ASRGGSSEQY
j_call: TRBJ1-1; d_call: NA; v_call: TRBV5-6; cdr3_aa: ASSSYDRREDTEAF
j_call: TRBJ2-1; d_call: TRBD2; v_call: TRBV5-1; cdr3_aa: ASSPQASGAYNEQF
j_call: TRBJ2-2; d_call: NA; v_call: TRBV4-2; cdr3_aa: ASSQSNSGELF
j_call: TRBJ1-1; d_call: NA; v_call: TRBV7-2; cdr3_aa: ASSPGGGRTEAF
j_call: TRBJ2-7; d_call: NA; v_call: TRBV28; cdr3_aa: ASREQGYEQY
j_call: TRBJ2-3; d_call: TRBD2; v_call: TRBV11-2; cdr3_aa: ASSPGEGGSLGTDTQY
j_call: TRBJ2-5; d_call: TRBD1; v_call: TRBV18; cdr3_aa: ASSLGPGQAQETQY
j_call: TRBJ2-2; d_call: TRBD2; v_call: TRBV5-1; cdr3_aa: ASSLPLLAGQDGELF
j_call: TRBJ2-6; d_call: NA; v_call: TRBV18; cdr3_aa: ASSPPDSGANVLT
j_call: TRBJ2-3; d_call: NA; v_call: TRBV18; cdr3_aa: ASSPLLTVLADTQY
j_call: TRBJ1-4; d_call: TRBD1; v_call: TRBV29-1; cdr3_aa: SVRGTVQDEKLF
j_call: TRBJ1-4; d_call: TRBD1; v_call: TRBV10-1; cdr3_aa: ASSEVLYRGLRATNEKLF
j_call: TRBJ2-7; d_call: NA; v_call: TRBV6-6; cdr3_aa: ASTIRPHYEQY
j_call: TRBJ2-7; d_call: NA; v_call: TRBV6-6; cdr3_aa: ASSLGAGYYSYEQY
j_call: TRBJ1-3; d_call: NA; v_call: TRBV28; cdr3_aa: ASSLGGSGNTIY
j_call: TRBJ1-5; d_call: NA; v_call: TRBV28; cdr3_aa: ASRNFGSQPQH
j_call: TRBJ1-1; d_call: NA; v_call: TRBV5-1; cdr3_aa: ASSLGRVGRAEAF
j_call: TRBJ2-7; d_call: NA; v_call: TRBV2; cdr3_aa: ASISRNGAYEQY
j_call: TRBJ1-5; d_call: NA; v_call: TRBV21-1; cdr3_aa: ASSNIREWVGAWQPQH
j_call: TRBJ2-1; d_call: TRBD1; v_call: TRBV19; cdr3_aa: ASSIRTGNHNEQF
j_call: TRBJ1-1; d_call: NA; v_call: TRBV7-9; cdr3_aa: ASSLNGVDTEAF
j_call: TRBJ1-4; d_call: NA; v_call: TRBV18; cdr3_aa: ASSRKNEKLF
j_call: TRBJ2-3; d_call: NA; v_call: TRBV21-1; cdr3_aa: ASSDPWGGRATDTQY
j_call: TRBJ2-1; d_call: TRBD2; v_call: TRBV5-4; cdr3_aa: ASSLPGGRAGFEQF
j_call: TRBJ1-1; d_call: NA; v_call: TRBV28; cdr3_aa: ASLAQSTEAF
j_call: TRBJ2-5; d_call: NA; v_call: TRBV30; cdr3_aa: AWGPNSGTQY
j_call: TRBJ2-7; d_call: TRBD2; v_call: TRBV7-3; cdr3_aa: ASSLMALAGEQY
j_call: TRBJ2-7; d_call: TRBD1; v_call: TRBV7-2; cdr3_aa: ASSLVGTAYEQY